This T cell receptor (beta chain) was sequenced during a study of sequential checkpoint blockade in melanoma. The treatment: randomized to nivolumab then ipilimumab (arm A) or the reverse (arm B). This clone was detected only once. Generated by immunoSEQ multiplex PCR, the TCRdb table keeps only in-frame clones and is missing some. The repertoire includes approximately 890 clones, less than 30% of them detected once, and 14% to 15% sits in the top ten. This CDR3 has 16 residues. Per the germline V gene, CDR1 is LNHDA and CDR2 is SQIVND (reference sequence). The V segment lost 2 bases and the J segment 9 bases; nucleotides outside the gene matches: 11.

This clonotype was sampled from a human donor with melanoma. The rearrangement uses TRBV19 and TRBJ2-1; 9 bases are a match to TRBD2. The sequences come from tumor tissue (inferred from file names), collected from a patient given nivolumab and ipilimumab in sequence. CDR3 DNA sequence: TGTGCCAGTAGTATACGACTAGCGGACTTCGGAAGTGAGCAGTTCTTC. Amino acids: CASSIRLADFGSEQFF.